One and the same sample provided the 28 T cell receptor delta chains below, sequenced in a study of γδ T cells in repeated Plasmodium falciparum infection. Vgamma9/Vdelta2+ and Vdelta2-negative gammadelta T cells were flow-sorted from PBMC for bulk sequencing. TCRdb called clones anew from the multiplex PCR reads with CATT. The sample includes roughly 50,000 delta-chain clones, about 1.5% of them seen just once. The sequenced sample was gamma-delta T cells from blood. Receptor source: a pool of human donors (malaria-infected and uninfected, not separated).

For this clone: For this DNA, TCRdb reports the protein of a much larger clone, which diverges at residue 11, most likely from a read error; the protein presented here is translated directly from the DNA. CDR3 amino acids: CALGECLRWGVPGKLIF. The DNA of the CDR3 is TGTGCTCTTGGGGAATGTCTACGATGGGGGGTACCTGGTAAACTCATCTTT. The rearrangement uses TRDV1 and TRDJ1; maybe TRDD3 (6 bases). The J gene is absent in TCRdb and was assigned here via DNA matching to germline. CDR1 and CDR2 (germline): TSWWSYY, QGS. This CDR3 has 17 residues. The germline V and J ends were trimmed by 2 bases and 7 bases, with 23 bases remaining between them.

This clone was counted at least ten times. The chain has TRDV2 and TRDJ3; 10 positions agree with TRDD3. Trimming took 3 bases from V and 0 from J; bases not matched to a gene: 16. CDR1 and CDR2 from the germline V gene are GEAIGNYY and EKD. The length of the CDR3 is 22 residues. The CDR3 DNA is TGTGCCTGTGACCGCCCTTCTACTGGGGGATCCTTGAGCTCCTGGGACACCCGACAGATGTTTTTC. Amino acid sequence: CACDRPSTGGSLSSWDTRQMFF.

This clone was counted a few times. A far larger clone differs by one base, so this is likely a read error. The V call is TRDV1, the J call TRDJ1; 12 nucleotides agree with TRDD3. The J gene, absent from TCRdb, was called here by matching the DNA to germline. Germline V gives CDR1 TSWWSYY, CDR2 QGS. The CDR3 totals 24 residues. CDR3 nucleotide sequence: TGCGCTCTTGGGGAATTTAGGACGCATTCCTACCTCTGGGGGATACGCGTGGGAGACTATAAACTCATCTTT. Protein: CALGEFRTHSYLWGIRVGDYKLIF.

Judged by abundance, this clone is medium-sized (0.01 to 0.1%). The same CDR3 arises from other DNA sequences in this sample as well. The chain combines TRDV2 with TRDJ1; 11 positions agree with TRDD3. The CDR3 has 19 residues. Trimming removed 3 bases from V and 0 bases from J; junction bases left unmatched: 14. CDR1 is GEAIGNYY, CDR2 EKD, per germline. DNA of the CDR3: TGTGCCTGTGACCGACTTTTACTGGGGGATAGACAGTACACCGATAAACTCATCTTT. Translating gives CACDRLLLGDRQYTDKLIF.

This clone was observed many times. The amino acid sequence in TCRdb belongs to a much larger clone and departs from this DNA's translation at residue 15, likely a sequencing read error; the sequence shown is translated from the DNA. The chain joins TRDV1 to TRDJ1; 10 bases are shared with TRDD3. Germline V gene lookup returns CDR1 TSWWSYY and CDR2 QGS. The CDR3 is 18 residues long. J lost 8 bases, V lost 6 bases, and 21 bases had no gene match. The CDR3 DNA reads as TGTGCTCTTGGTTCTATCTTACCTCTCTGGGGGATAACGAAGAAACTCATCTTT. Its translation: CALGSILPLWGITKKLIF.

Ten or more counts support this clone. This specimen includes other DNA sequences encoding the same CDR3. The chain combines TRDV1 with TRDJ1; D possibly corresponds to TRDD3 (6 bases). Trimming pared 8 bases from V and 4 bases from J, leaving 23 bases between. From germline, CDR1 is TSWWSYY and CDR2 QGS. This CDR3 is built from 16 residues. The CDR3: CALSVVAGVFVDKLIF. As DNA, the CDR3 is TGTGCTCTTTCGGTGGTGGCTGGGGTTTTTGTCGATAAACTCATCTTT.

A word on this clone: TCRdb shows a much larger clone's protein in place of this DNA's translation, and the two differ at residue 10, likely through a read error; the protein shown is translated from the DNA. The chain has TRDV1 and TRDJ1; D remains ambiguous. The CDR3 is 16 amino acids. V lost 4 bases, J lost 3 bases, and 18 bases lay in between. Germline V gives CDR1 TSWWSYY, CDR2 QGS. For the CDR3, the DNA is TGTGCTCTTGGGGGAATTCCCGTTATTGCGGCCGATAAACTCATCTTT. Its translation is CALGGIPVIAADKLIF.

This clone was seen many times. The rearrangement joins TRDV2 to TRDJ3, with 13 nucleotides matching TRDD3. The CDR3 totals 20 residues. The V gene's germline CDR1 is GEAIGNYY and CDR2 EKD. V shed 3 bases, J shed 1 base, and the junction held 8 bases outside the gene matches. The CDR3 sequence is CACDRLGDTVISWDTRQMFF. CDR3 in DNA: TGTGCCTGTGACCGACTGGGGGATACGGTCATATCCTGGGACACCCGACAGATGTTTTTC.

This clone has a handful of counts. This probably arose from a read error, given a far larger clone one base away. This sample includes further DNA sequences coding for the same CDR3. The J gene is TRDJ1, the V gene TRDV2, with 11 positions matching TRDD3. Matching the DNA to germline supplied the J gene, which TCRdb does not give. The CDR3 has 19 residues. Germline V gene lookup returns CDR1 GEAIGNYY and CDR2 EKD. The CDR3 reads CACDTGPGGYPPYTDKLIF. CDR3 in DNA: TGTGCCTGTGACACCGGCCCTGGGGGATACCCTCCGTACACCGACAAACTCATCTTT.

On this clone: The protein held in TCRdb is that of a much larger clone and does not match this DNA's translation at residue 16, likely because of a read error; the protein shown is translated from the DNA. The chain is built from TRDV3 and TRDJ1; a possible D gene is TRDD2 (5 bases). Germline V lookup: CDR1 TVYSNPD, CDR2 GDNSRS (reference sequence). The V end lost 5 bases, the J end lost 4 bases, and 41 bases lay between the germline ends. The CDR3 consists of 21 residues. Here the CDR3 DNA reads TGTGCCGCTAATAAACCTCCCCCTTCATCTACCGGCCAGGGGTACATCGATAAACTCATCTTT. It is translated as CAANKPPPSSTGQGYIDKLIF.

This clone appeared a few times. TCRdb's protein, taken from a much larger clone, differs from this DNA's translation at residue 11, likely owing to a read error; the protein displayed comes from the DNA. The chain links TRDV1 to TRDJ1, with 12 bases fitting TRDD3. TCRdb carries no J gene annotation; the J gene was assigned here by matching the DNA with germline. CDR3 length: 25 residues. Germline CDR1 and CDR2: TSWWSYY and QGS. The V and J ends lost 2 bases and 1 base, in that order; junction bases with no gene match: 29. CDR3 bases: TGTGCTCTTGGGGAAAAGGCCTTCCTACACCCTCCGTACTGGGGGATACTCGCACGCACCGATAAACTCATCTTT. Translation: CALGEKAFLHPPYWGILARTDKLIF.

Notes on this clone: An end of the junction differs from the germline gene, which may be a read error. Other DNA sequences in the sample encode the same CDR3. The chain couples TRDV1 to TRDJ1, with 7 bases aligning to TRDD2. No J segment appears in TCRdb, so it was assigned here by matching the sequence to germline. This CDR3 is 18 amino acids long. Germline CDR1 and CDR2: TSWWSYY and QGS. For the CDR3, the DNA is TGTGCCCTTGGGGAACCGAATTCCTACTGGCTGGTCACCGATAAACTCATCTTT. It encodes CALGEPNSYWLVTDKLIF.

V and J are TRDV1 and TRDJ1, with D maybe TRDD2 (7 bases). The J gene was missing in TCRdb and was found by matching the end of the DNA to germline. Germline values: CDR1 TSWWSYY, CDR2 QGS. The CDR3 totals 21 residues. V dropped 4 bases and J dropped 3 bases, with 33 bases sitting between them. The CDR3 here is CALGVRRFPTGRRGSPDKLIF. The CDR3 DNA sequence: TGTGCTCTTGGGGTGAGGAGGTTTCCTACTGGTCGCAGGGGATCGCCCGATAAACTCATCTTT.

This clone has at least ten counts. V and J are TRDV2 and TRDJ1; no reliable D call. CDR1 GEAIGNYY and CDR2 EKD come from the germline V gene. This CDR3 is built from 14 residues. Trimming pared 0 bases from V and 0 bases from J, leaving 7 bases between. The CDR3 loop reads CACDTLVYTDKLIF. In DNA form, the CDR3 reads TGTGCCTGTGACACCCTAGTGTACACCGATAAACTCATCTTT.

This clone has a count of ten or more. Translating this DNA gives a protein that differs at residue 9 from the TCRdb one, which belongs to a much larger clone; a read error is likely, and the protein shown is this translation. V is TRDV3 and J is TRDJ1; D not resolved. There are 16 residues in the CDR3. Trimming stripped 0 bases from V and 0 bases from J, with 17 bases between. In germline, CDR1 is TVYSNPD, CDR2 GDNSRS (reference sequence). CDR3 residues: CAFRHLSWRYTDKLIF. In nucleotides, the CDR3 is TGTGCCTTTAGGCACCTATCCTGGCGGTACACCGATAAACTCATCTTT.

The table lists this clone with a few counts. A read error is the likely source, as a far larger clone sits one nucleotide away. Other DNA sequences in the same sample also yield this CDR3. The chain couples TRDV1 to TRDJ1, with TRDD3 matching 7 bases. Because TCRdb records no J gene, it was assigned here through a match of the DNA to germline. Germline trimming cut 2 bases from V and 0 bases from J; bases unmatched to any gene: 24. The CDR3 totals 22 residues. Germline CDR1 reads TSWWSYY; CDR2 reads QGS. CDR3 region: CALGEVPTGPLWGSPYTDKLIF. In nucleotides, the CDR3 is TGTGCTCTTGGGGAAGTCCCTACAGGACCCCTCTGGGGGTCCCCGTACACCGATAAACTCATCTTT.

On this clone itself: TCRdb shows a much larger clone's protein in place of this DNA's translation, and the two differ at residue 14, likely through a read error; the protein shown is translated from the DNA. The chain links TRAV38-2/DV8 to TRDJ2, with TRDD2 matching over 9 bases. Here the J gene was assigned by germline matching of the DNA, as TCRdb has none. The CDR3 sequence is 18 residues long. Germline V gene data show CDR1 as TSESDYY and CDR2 as QEAYKQQN. DNA of the CDR3: TGTGCTTATAGGGGCCTTCCTACCGTCTGGGGACAGACAACACAACTCTTCTTT. It encodes CAYRGLPTVWGQTTQLFF.

This clone came up a few times. The TCRdb record carries a much larger clone's protein, which differs from this DNA's translation at residue 19; a read error is the likely cause, and the protein listed here is the DNA translation. V and J are TRDV1 and TRDJ1; TRDD3 aligns across 7 bases. No J segment appears in TCRdb, so it was assigned here by matching the sequence to germline. This CDR3 contains 22 residues. The germline gives CDR1 TSWWSYY, CDR2 QGS. The CDR3 DNA sequence: TGTGCTCTTGGGGAAACCGGCTTCCCACCGACTAGGGGGATTTCGTACACCGATGAACTCATCTTT. Residues: CALGETGFPPTRGISYTDELIF.

A remark on this clone: TCRdb attributes to this sequence the protein of a much larger clone, which differs from the DNA translation at residue 8; a read error is likely, and the protein displayed is translated from the DNA. The V gene is TRDV2, the J gene TRDJ1, with a weak D call TRDD3 (5 bases). The J gene, absent from TCRdb, was called here by matching the DNA to germline. This CDR3 has 17 residues. V gave up 3 bases and J gave up 3 bases, with 22 bases separating them. Germline CDR1 reads GEAIGNYY; CDR2 reads EKD. CDR3 region: CACDSVLEDRTSDKLIF. Written as DNA, the CDR3 is TGTGCCTGTGACTCAGTACTGGAGGATAGAACATCCGATAAACTCATCTTT.

This clone was seen a handful of times. The amino acid sequence in TCRdb belongs to a much larger clone and departs from this DNA's translation at residue 8, likely a sequencing read error; the sequence shown is translated from the DNA. The V call is TRDV1, the J call TRDJ1; TRDD3 matches 10 bases. Looked up from germline, CDR1 is TSWWSYY and CDR2 is QGS. J gave up 1 base and V 0 bases, and 23 bases lay outside the gene matches. The CDR3 runs 23 residues. In DNA form, the CDR3 reads TGTGCTCTTGGGGAACTAGCCCGTCAAATTGGAGATGGGGGATACCAACCCACCGATAAACTCATCTTT. It is translated as CALGELARQIGDGGYQPTDKLIF.

About this clone: The likely explanation is a read error, given a far larger clone one base away. This same CDR3 is encoded by further DNA sequences in the sample. This chain uses TRDV1 with TRDJ1, with TRDD3 matching over 8 bases. No J gene was available from TCRdb, and it was assigned here by a germline match of the DNA. The CDR3 sequence is 21 residues long. From germline, CDR1 is TSWWSYY and CDR2 QGS. V dropped 0 bases and J dropped 5; count of bases not matched to a gene: 23. The CDR3 DNA follows: TGTGCTCTTGGGGAACTAGTCTCAGGAAAGCCCTGGGGGAGGTTATGGGATAAACTCATCTTT. Translating it yields CALGELVSGKPWGRLWDKLIF.

This clone has more than one count but fewer than ten. This likely came from a read error, as a far larger clone is one base away. The same CDR3 can be traced to other DNA sequences in this sample. This chain connects TRDV1 to TRDJ1; a possible D gene is TRDD3 (5 bases). Germline values: CDR1 TSWWSYY, CDR2 QGS. CDR3 length: 13 residues. CDR3 DNA: TGTGCTCTCGGGGAACTCTTGTCTCAAAAACTCATCTTT. Amino acids: CALGELLSQKLIF.

Remarks on this clone: Translating this DNA gives a protein that differs at residue 17 from the TCRdb one, which belongs to a much larger clone; a read error is likely, and the protein shown is this translation. This chain uses TRDV1 with TRDJ3, with a tentative D call TRDD2 (6 bases). Since TCRdb gives no J gene, matching the DNA to germline was used here to assign it. The CDR3 has 24 residues. Looked up from germline, CDR1 is TSWWSYY and CDR2 is QGS. Trimming stripped 0 bases from V and 5 bases from J, with 32 bases between. CDR3 sequence: CALGELGSSRLLQPSLRDTRQMFF. The CDR3, as DNA: TGTGCTCTTGGGGAACTAGGTTCCTCCAGATTACTGCAACCTTCCCTACGGGACACCCGACAGATGTTTTTC.

This clone was seen a handful of times. The TCRdb record carries a much larger clone's protein, which differs from this DNA's translation at residue 5; a read error is the likely cause, and the protein listed here is the DNA translation. The chain is built from TRDV1 and TRDJ1; 8 nucleotides match TRDD3. CDR3 length: 19 residues. Germline V lookup: CDR1 TSWWSYY, CDR2 QGS. Trimming took 4 bases from V and 5 from J; bases not matched to a gene: 21. The CDR3 region has the DNA TGTGCTCTTGGGGGACTCGCCTGGGCTCTGGGGGACCCTCGGGATAAACTCATCTTT. Its translation is CALGGLAWALGDPRDKLIF.

This clone was seen a few times. V gene TRDV2 combines with J gene TRDJ2; no reliable D call. The J gene, left out of TCRdb, was set here by checking the DNA against germline. Looked up from germline, CDR1 is GEAIGNYY and CDR2 is EKD. The CDR3 runs 17 residues. The V end lost 0 bases, the J end lost 6 bases, and 19 bases lay between the germline ends. CDR3 nucleotides: TGTGCCTGTGACACCGTTGGAGGGGTTGGTAAGCCAGCACAACTCTTCTTT. Encoded protein: CACDTVGGVGKPAQLFF.

The table lists this clone with a few counts. Since a far larger clone is one base different, this is likely a read error. The chain combines TRDV1 with TRDJ1; no clear D. TCRdb lists no J gene, so it was determined here by aligning the DNA to germline. This CDR3 region has 23 residues. Trimming removed 0 bases at V and 1 base at J, with 33 bases between. Germline V lookup: CDR1 TSWWSYY, CDR2 QGS. The chain's CDR3 is CALGELILAGLVRGAVPTDKLIF. The CDR3 DNA is TGTGCTCTTGGGGAACTCATACTCGCGGGGTTAGTTCGTGGAGCCGTTCCCACCGATAAACTCATCTTT.

This clone was seen many times. The V call is TRDV2, the J call TRDJ1, with D possibly being TRDD3 (6 bases). Here the J gene was assigned by germline matching of the DNA, as TCRdb has none. Looked up from germline, CDR1 is GEAIGNYY and CDR2 is EKD. Trimming removed 2 bases at V and 2 bases at J, with 20 bases between. CDR3 size: 17 residues. CDR3 protein: CACDKMGGERGTDKLIF. CDR3 nucleotides: TGTGCCTGTGACAAAATGGGGGGGGAAAGGGGGACCGATAAACTCATCTTT.

This clone was picked up a small number of times. TCRdb pairs this DNA with a much larger clone's protein that differs at residue 5, likely a read error; the protein shown was translated from the DNA. The chain uses TRDV2 and TRDJ1; no firm D call. The CDR3 totals 16 residues. V lost 3 bases, J lost 0 bases, and 16 bases lay in between. Germline V gene data show CDR1 as GEAIGNYY and CDR2 as EKD. The CDR3 spells CACDLPRTVYTDKLIF. Written as DNA, the CDR3 is TGTGCCTGTGACCTCCCGCGCACAGTGTACACCGATAAACTCATCTTT.